The entry below gives a single T cell receptor beta chain sequence along with its context. This sample is part of a study of blood T cell repertoires in COVID-19. Study-wide background: Sites across the United States, Italy and Spain contributed samples from acute and convalescent COVID-19. PBMCs, B-cell-depleted T cells, or T cells provided the cDNA or gDNA that made up the material.

Germline CDR1 reads LNHDA; CDR2 reads SQIVND (reference sequence). This CDR3 has 14 residues. V was pared by 4 bases and J by 4 bases, with 13 bases between. Original processing methods: Reference gene primer amplification in the assay estimated nucleated cell counts. The table came from immunoSEQ multiplex PCR; TCRdb's copy has only in-frame clones and leaves some out. V, J and clone size are taken as reported in that table, and D and trimming were inferred from the DNA itself. Of about 170,000 clones in the sample, more than 65% were seen once. This rearrangement joins TRBV19 to TRBJ1-2; possible D gene TRBD1, 6 bases. The sequence derives from a man between 65 and 79 years old with active or convalescent COVID-19. The sample taken for sequencing was peripheral blood. CDR3 nucleotide sequence: TGTGCCAGTAGTAAGCGGACAGAGCGCTATGGCTACACCTTC. This codes for CASSKRTERYGYTF.